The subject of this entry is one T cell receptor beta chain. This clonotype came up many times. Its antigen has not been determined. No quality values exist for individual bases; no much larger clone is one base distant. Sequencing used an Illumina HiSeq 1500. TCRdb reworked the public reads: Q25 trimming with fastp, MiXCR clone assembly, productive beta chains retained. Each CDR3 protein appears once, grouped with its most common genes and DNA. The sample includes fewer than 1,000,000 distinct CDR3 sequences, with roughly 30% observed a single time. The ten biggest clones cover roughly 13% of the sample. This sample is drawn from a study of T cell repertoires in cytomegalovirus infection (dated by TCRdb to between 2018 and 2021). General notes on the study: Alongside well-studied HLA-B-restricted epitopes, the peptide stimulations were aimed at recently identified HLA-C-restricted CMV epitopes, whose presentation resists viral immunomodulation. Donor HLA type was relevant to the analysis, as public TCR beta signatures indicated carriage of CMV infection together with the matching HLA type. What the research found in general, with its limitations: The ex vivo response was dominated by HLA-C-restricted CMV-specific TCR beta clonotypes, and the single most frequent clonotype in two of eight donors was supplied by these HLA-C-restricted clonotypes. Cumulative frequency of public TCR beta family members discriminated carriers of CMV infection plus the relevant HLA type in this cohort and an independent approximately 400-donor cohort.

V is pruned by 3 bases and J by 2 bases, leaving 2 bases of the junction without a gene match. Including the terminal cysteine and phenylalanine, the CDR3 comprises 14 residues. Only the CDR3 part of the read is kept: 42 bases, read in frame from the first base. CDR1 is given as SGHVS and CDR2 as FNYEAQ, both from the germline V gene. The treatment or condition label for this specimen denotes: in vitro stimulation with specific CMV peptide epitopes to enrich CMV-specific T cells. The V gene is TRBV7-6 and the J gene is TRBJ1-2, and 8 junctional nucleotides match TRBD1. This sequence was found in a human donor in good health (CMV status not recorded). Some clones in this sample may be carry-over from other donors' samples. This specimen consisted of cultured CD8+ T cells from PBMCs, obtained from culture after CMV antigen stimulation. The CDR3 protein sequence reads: CASSFSGGNYGYTF. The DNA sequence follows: TGTGCCAGCAGCTTCTCAGGGGGCAACTATGGCTACACCTTC. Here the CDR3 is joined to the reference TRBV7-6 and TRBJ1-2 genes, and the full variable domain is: GAGVSQSPRYKVTKRGQDVALRCDPISGHVSLYWYRQALGQGPEFLTYFNYEAQQDKSGLPNDRFSAERPEGSISTLTIQRTEQRDSAMYRCASSFSGGNYGYTFGSGTRLTVV.